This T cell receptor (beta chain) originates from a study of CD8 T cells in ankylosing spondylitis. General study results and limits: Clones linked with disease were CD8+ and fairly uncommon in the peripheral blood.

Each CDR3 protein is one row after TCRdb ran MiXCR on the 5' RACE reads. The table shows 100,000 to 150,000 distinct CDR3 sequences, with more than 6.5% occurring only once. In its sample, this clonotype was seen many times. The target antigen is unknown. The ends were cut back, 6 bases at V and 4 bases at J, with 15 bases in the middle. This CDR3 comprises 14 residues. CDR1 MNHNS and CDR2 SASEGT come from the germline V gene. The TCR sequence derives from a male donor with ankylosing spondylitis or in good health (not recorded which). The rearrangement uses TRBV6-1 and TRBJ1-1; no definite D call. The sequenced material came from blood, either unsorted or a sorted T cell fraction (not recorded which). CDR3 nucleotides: TGTGCCAGCAGCCTCGGGTCAGAGGGCACTGAAGCTTTCTTT. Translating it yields CASSLGSEGTEAFF.